These T cell receptor beta chains were read from a single sample in a study of OX40 agonist ivuxolimab in advanced cancers. The table came from immunoSEQ multiplex PCR; TCRdb's copy has only in-frame clones and leaves some out. This sample yields some 19,000 clones, of which around 90% are seen a single time; roughly 10% belongs to the top ten. The sequenced sample was CD4+ or CD8+ T cells sorted from blood, obtained in a trial of the OX40 agonist ivuxolimab. These receptors were taken from an adult with an advanced solid tumor such as melanoma, head and neck, liver or kidney cancer. Each CDR3 is given with its conserved first and last residue. The order of the fields is J gene, clone size, D gene, CDR3 length, V gene, CDR3 DNA, CDR3 protein. The D gene is left open where the match is weak. Clone size appears in some rows only: once, few, many, or a class for an expanded clone.

j_gene: TRBJ1-1
abundance: -
d_gene: -
len: 10
v_gene: TRBV2
CDR3nt: TGTGCCAGCAATCGGGGGGAAGCTTTCTTT
CDR3aa: CASNRGEAFF

j_gene: TRBJ2-5
abundance: -
d_gene: -
len: 13
v_gene: TRBV14
CDR3nt: TGTGCCAGCAGCCAGGTTGGGCCAGAGACCCAGTACTTC
CDR3aa: CASSQVGPETQYF

j_gene: TRBJ2-7
abundance: -
d_gene: -
len: 16
v_gene: TRBV5-6
CDR3nt: TGTGCCAGCAGCCCCGTTGTGGGTCGTCTAAAGTACGAGCAGTACTTC
CDR3aa: CASSPVVGRLKYEQYF

j_gene: TRBJ2-5
abundance: -
d_gene: -
len: 14
v_gene: TRBV7-9
CDR3nt: TGTGCCAGCAGCTTCTTACTAGCCGGGGAGACCCAGTACTTC
CDR3aa: CASSFLLAGETQYF

j_gene: TRBJ2-1
abundance: -
d_gene: -
len: 13
v_gene: TRBV27
CDR3nt: TGTGCCAGCAGCCTTTCTGATTGGGAGGAGCAGTTCTTC
CDR3aa: CASSLSDWEEQFF

j_gene: TRBJ2-4
abundance: -
d_gene: TRBD1
len: 17
v_gene: TRBV5-1
CDR3nt: TGCGCCAGCAGCTTGTTTTGGGACAGGAGAATTAAAAACATTCAGTACTTC
CDR3aa: CASSLFWDRRIKNIQYF

j_gene: TRBJ2-1
abundance: -
d_gene: -
len: 13
v_gene: TRBV29-1
CDR3nt: TGCAGCGTTGATGTGAGTAGGAACAATGAGCAGTTCTTC
CDR3aa: CSVDVSRNNEQFF

j_gene: TRBJ1-1
abundance: -
d_gene: -
len: 15
v_gene: TRBV28
CDR3nt: TGTGCCAGCAGCCCCCCGGGGGAGGGAGTGACTGAAGCTTTCTTT
CDR3aa: CASSPPGEGVTEAFF

j_gene: TRBJ1-2
abundance: -
d_gene: TRBD1
len: 14
v_gene: TRBV5-1
CDR3nt: TGCGCCAGCAGCTCCGGGACAGGGATCAATGGCTACACCTTC
CDR3aa: CASSSGTGINGYTF

j_gene: TRBJ2-1
abundance: once
d_gene: TRBD2
len: 13
v_gene: TRBV7-6
CDR3nt: TGTGCCAGCAGCTCGGGGGGGTACAATGAGCAGTTCTTC
CDR3aa: CASSSGGYNEQFF

j_gene: TRBJ2-1
abundance: -
d_gene: TRBD1
len: 15
v_gene: TRBV4-1
CDR3nt: TGCGCCAGCAGCTGGGGACAGGCGTTTACCAATGAGCAGTTCTTC
CDR3aa: CASSWGQAFTNEQFF

j_gene: TRBJ2-7
abundance: -
d_gene: -
len: 18
v_gene: TRBV18
CDR3nt: TGTGCCAGCTCACCACCGTACAGGAGGTCCCTTCGCCTTCGCGAGCAGTACTTC
CDR3aa: CASSPPYRRSLRLREQYF

j_gene: TRBJ2-1
abundance: -
d_gene: -
len: 13
v_gene: TRBV6-5
CDR3nt: TGTGCCAGCAGTCGTTCAGGATACAATGAGCAGTTCTTC
CDR3aa: CASSRSGYNEQFF

j_gene: TRBJ2-1
abundance: -
d_gene: TRBD2
len: 17
v_gene: TRBV7-8
CDR3nt: TGTGCCAGCAGCTCACGACTAGCGGGAGTACCCTACAATGAGCAGTTCTTC
CDR3aa: CASSSRLAGVPYNEQFF

j_gene: TRBJ2-7
abundance: -
d_gene: -
len: 16
v_gene: TRBV4-1
CDR3nt: TGCGCCAGCAGCCAAGACGGGCAGGCACCCTACTACGAGCAGTACTTC
CDR3aa: CASSQDGQAPYYEQYF

j_gene: TRBJ1-6
abundance: once
d_gene: -
len: 15
v_gene: TRBV19
CDR3nt: TGTGCCAGTAGTGGTGGGGGGTTCGGCGGATCACCCCTCCACTTT
CDR3aa: CASSGGGFGGSPLHF

j_gene: TRBJ2-1
abundance: -
d_gene: TRBD2
len: 16
v_gene: TRBV5-1
CDR3nt: TGCGCCAGCAGCAGAGCCGGACTAGACGATTACAATGAGCGGTTCTTC
CDR3aa: CASSRAGLDDYNERFF

j_gene: TRBJ2-1
abundance: -
d_gene: -
len: 15
v_gene: TRBV9
CDR3nt: TGTGCCAGCAGCCCGAGTGGGGGCTCCTACAATGAGCAGTTCTTC
CDR3aa: CASSPSGGSYNEQFF

j_gene: TRBJ2-7
abundance: -
d_gene: TRBD1
len: 15
v_gene: TRBV7-9
CDR3nt: TGTGCCAGCAGCCAACTGGACAGGGCCTCCTACGAGCAGTACTTC
CDR3aa: CASSQLDRASYEQYF

j_gene: TRBJ1-5
abundance: -
d_gene: -
len: 13
v_gene: TRBV19
CDR3nt: TGTGCCAGTAGTATCTCAGGGAATCAGCCCCAGCATTTT
CDR3aa: CASSISGNQPQHF

j_gene: TRBJ2-5
abundance: -
d_gene: -
len: 15
v_gene: TRBV27
CDR3nt: TGTGCCAGCAGTTCCCTACCGGTGGACCTAGAGACCCAGTACTTC
CDR3aa: CASSSLPVDLETQYF

j_gene: TRBJ2-1
abundance: -
d_gene: -
len: 16
v_gene: TRBV4-1
CDR3nt: TGCGCCAGCAGCCCTCGAGTTGCCCCACGGGGAAATGAGCAGTTCTTC
CDR3aa: CASSPRVAPRGNEQFF

j_gene: TRBJ2-2
abundance: -
d_gene: -
len: 16
v_gene: TRBV5-1
CDR3nt: TGCGCCAGCAGCTCCCAGACAGCCCAATACACCGGGGAGCTGTTTTTT
CDR3aa: CASSSQTAQYTGELFF

j_gene: TRBJ2-2
abundance: -
d_gene: -
len: 15
v_gene: TRBV29-1
CDR3nt: TGCAGCGCCACAGGGCAGGGGGGCTCCGTCGGGGAGCTGTTTTTT
CDR3aa: CSATGQGGSVGELFF

j_gene: TRBJ2-7
abundance: -
d_gene: TRBD2
len: 14
v_gene: TRBV4-1
CDR3nt: TGCGCCAGCAGCCGAGGACTAGCGGGAGACGAGCAGTACTTC
CDR3aa: CASSRGLAGDEQYF

j_gene: TRBJ2-7
abundance: -
d_gene: TRBD2
len: 17
v_gene: TRBV4-1
CDR3nt: TGCGCCAGCAGCCATTTTACCCGAACCGGGACTAGCGGCGAGCAGTACTTC
CDR3aa: CASSHFTRTGTSGEQYF